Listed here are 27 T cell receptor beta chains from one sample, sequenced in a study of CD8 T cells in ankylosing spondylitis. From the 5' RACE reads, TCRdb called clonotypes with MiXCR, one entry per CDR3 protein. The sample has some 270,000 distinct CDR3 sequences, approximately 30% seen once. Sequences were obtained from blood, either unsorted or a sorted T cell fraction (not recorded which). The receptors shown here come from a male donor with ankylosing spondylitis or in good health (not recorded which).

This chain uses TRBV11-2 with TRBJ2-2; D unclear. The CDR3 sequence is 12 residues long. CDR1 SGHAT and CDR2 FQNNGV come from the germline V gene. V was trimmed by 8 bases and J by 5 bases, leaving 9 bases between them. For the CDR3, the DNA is TGTGCCAGCCTCCGGAAGACCGGGGAGCTGTTTTTT. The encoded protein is CASLRKTGELFF.

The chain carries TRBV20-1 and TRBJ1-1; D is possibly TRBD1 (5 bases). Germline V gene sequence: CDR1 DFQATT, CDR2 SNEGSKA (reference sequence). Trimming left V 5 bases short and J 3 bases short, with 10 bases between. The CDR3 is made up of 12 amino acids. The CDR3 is CSAQGPDTEAFF. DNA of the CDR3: TGCAGTGCTCAGGGTCCCGACACTGAAGCTTTCTTT.

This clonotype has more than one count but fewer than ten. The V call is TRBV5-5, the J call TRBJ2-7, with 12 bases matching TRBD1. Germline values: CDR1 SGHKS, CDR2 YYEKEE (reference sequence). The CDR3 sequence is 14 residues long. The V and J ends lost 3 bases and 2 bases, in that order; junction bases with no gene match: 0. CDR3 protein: CASSWDRGPYEQYF. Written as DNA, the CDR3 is TGTGCCAGCAGCTGGGACAGGGGGCCCTACGAGCAGTACTTC.

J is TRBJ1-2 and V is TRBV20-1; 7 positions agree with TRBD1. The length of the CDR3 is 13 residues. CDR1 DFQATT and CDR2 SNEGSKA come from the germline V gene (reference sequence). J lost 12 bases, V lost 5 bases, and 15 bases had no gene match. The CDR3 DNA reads TGCAGTGCTTTCCCCGGGACAGAGGGAATGAACACCTTC. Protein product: CSAFPGTEGMNTF.

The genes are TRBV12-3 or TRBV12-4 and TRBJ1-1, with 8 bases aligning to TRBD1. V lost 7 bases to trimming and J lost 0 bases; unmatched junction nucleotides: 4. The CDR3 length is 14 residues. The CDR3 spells CASTQDRVNTEAFF. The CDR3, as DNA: TGTGCCAGCACCCAGGACAGGGTGAACACTGAAGCTTTCTTT.

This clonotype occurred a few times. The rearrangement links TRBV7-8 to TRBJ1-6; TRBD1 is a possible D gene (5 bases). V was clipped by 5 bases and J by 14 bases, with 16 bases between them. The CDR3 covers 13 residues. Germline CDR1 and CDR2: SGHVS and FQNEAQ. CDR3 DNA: TGTGCCAGCAGCCCGTCCGGGGGAAGTTCCCTCCACTTT. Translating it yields CASSPSGGSSLHF.

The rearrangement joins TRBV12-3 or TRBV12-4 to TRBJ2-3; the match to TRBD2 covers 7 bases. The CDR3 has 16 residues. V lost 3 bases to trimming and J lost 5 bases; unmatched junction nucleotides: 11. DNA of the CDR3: TGTGCCAGCAGTTTGACGGGGGGATGGGGTCAAGATACGCAGTATTTT. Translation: CASSLTGGWGQDTQYF.

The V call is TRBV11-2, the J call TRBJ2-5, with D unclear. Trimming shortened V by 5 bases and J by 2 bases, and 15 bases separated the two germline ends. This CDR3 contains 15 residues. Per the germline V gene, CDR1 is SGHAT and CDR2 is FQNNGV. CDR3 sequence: CASSLTVGGQETQYF. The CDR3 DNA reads TGTGCCAGCAGCCTCACCGTGGGTGGGCAAGAGACCCAGTACTTC.

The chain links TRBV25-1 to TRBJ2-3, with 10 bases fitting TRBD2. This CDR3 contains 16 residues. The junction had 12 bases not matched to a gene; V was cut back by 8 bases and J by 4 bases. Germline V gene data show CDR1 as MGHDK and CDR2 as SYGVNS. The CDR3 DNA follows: TGTGCCAGCCAGCGGGGGGGACCGCGACATGCAGATACGCAGTATTTT. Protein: CASQRGGPRHADTQYF.

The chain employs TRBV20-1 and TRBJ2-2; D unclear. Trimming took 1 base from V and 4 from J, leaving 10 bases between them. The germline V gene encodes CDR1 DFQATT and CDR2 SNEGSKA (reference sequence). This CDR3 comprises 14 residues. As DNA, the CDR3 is TGCAGTGCTAGAGGGGAAGGTGGCACCGGGGAGCTGTTTTTT. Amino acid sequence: CSARGEGGTGELFF.

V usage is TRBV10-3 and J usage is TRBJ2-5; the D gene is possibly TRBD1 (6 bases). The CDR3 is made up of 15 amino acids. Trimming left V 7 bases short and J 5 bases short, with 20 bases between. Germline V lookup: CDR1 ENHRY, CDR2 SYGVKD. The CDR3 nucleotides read TGTGCCATCATGACTACCGGGACACCGGGTGAGACCCAGTACTTC. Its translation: CAIMTTGTPGETQYF.

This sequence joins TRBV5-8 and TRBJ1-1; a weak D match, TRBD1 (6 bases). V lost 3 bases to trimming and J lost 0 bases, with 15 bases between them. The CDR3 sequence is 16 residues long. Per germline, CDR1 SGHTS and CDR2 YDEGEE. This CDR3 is CASSSGQYLLNTEAFF. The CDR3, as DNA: TGTGCCAGCAGCTCCGGACAGTACCTCCTGAACACTGAAGCTTTCTTT. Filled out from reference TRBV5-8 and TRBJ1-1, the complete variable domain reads EAGVTQSPTHLIKTRGQQATLRCSPISGHTSVYWYQQALGLGLQFLLWYDEGEERNRGNFPPRFSGRQFPNYSSELNVNALELEDSALYLCASSSGQYLLNTEAFFGQGTRLTVV.

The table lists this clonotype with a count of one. The CDR3 spells CASGGGQVGLRTGELFF. CDR3 DNA sequence: TGTGCCAGCGGCGGAGGACAGGTTGGACTTCGGACCGGGGAGCTGTTTTTT. The V and J genes are TRBV7-2 and TRBJ2-2; 7 nucleotides agree with TRBD1. This CDR3 is 17 amino acids long. The V gene's germline CDR1 is SGHTA and CDR2 FQGNSA. Germline trimming cut 8 bases from V and 5 bases from J; bases unmatched to any gene: 17. Based on the CDR3 plus reference TRBV7-2 and TRBJ2-2, the full variable domain is GAGVSQSPSNKVTEKGKDVELRCDPISGHTALYWYRQSLGQGLEFLIYFQGNSAPDKSGLPSDRFSAERTGGSVSTLTIQRTQQEDSAVYLCASGGGQVGLRTGELFFGEGSRLTVL.

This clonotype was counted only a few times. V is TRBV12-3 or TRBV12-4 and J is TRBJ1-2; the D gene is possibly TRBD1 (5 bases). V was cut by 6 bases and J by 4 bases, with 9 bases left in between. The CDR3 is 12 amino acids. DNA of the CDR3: TGTGCCAGCAGACAGGAGACCTATGGCTACACCTTC. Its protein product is CASRQETYGYTF.

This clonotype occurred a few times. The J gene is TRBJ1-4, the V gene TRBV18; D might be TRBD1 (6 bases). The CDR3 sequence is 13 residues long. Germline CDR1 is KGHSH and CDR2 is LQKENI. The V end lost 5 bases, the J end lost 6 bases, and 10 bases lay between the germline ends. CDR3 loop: CASSSNRDEKLFF. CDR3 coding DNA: TGTGCCAGCTCATCGAACAGGGATGAAAAACTGTTTTTT.

In nucleotides, the CDR3 is TGCGCCAGCAGCCAAGCTACAGGGACCTACGAGCAGTACTTC. It is translated as CASSQATGTYEQYF. The V call is TRBV4-1, the J call TRBJ2-7, with D maybe TRBD1 (6 bases). Trimming shortened V by 1 base and J by 2 bases, and 9 bases separated the two germline ends. CDR3 size: 14 residues. The germline V gene encodes CDR1 MGHRA and CDR2 YSYEKL.

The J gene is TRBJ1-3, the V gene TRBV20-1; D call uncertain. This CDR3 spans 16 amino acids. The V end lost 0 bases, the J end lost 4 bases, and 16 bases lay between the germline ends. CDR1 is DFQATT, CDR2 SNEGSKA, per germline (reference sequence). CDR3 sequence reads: CSARDSRSQAGNTIYF. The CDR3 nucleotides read TGCAGTGCTAGAGATTCCCGATCTCAAGCCGGAAACACCATATATTTT.

CDR3 amino acids: CASSEGDRNTQYF. CDR3 sequence (DNA): TGTGCCAGCAGTGAAGGGGACAGAAATACGCAGTATTTT. The J gene is TRBJ2-3, the V gene TRBV6-1; 7 nucleotides line up with TRBD1. V lost 1 base and J lost 7; bases outside the gene matches: 2. This CDR3 spans 13 amino acids. Germline V gives CDR1 MNHNS, CDR2 SASEGT.

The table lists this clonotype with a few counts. The CDR3 loop is CSAPPGQFQETQYF. Written as DNA, the CDR3 is TGCAGTGCACCACCGGGACAGTTTCAAGAGACCCAGTACTTC. The chain uses TRBV20-1 and TRBJ2-5; TRBD1 matches 7 bases. V shed 6 bases, J shed 2 bases, and the junction held 9 bases outside the gene matches. Germline loops: CDR1 DFQATT, CDR2 SNEGSKA (reference sequence). CDR3 length: 14 residues.

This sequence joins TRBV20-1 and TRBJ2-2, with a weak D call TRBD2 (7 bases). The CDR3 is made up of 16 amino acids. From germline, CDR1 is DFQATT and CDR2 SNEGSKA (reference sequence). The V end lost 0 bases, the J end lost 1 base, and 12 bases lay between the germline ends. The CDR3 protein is CSARDWGGRNTGELFF. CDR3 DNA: TGCAGTGCTAGAGATTGGGGGGGCCGGAACACCGGGGAGCTGTTTTTT.

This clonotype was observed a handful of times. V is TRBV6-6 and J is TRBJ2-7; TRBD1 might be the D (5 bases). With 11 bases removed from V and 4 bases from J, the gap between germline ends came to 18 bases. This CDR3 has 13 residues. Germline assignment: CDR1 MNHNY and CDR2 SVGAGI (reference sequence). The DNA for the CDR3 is TGTGCCGCTTGGGCAGGGAAAGGGTACGAGCAGTACTTC. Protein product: CAAWAGKGYEQYF.

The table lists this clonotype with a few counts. CDR3 in DNA: TGCGCCAGCAGGCAGACAGGGTCGGGATACAATGAGCAGTTCTTC. Translation gives CASRQTGSGYNEQFF. This chain links TRBV5-1 with TRBJ2-1; 7 nucleotides align to TRBD1. Trimming removed 5 bases from V and 4 bases from J; junction bases left unmatched: 9. CDR1 is SGHRS, CDR2 YFSETQ, per germline. This CDR3 has 15 residues.

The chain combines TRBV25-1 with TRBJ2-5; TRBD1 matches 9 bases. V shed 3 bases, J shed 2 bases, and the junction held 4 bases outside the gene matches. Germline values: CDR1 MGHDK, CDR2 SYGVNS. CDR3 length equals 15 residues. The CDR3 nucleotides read TGTGCCAGCAGTGACACAGGGGGCTGGCAAGAGACCCAGTACTTC. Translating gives CASSDTGGWQETQYF.

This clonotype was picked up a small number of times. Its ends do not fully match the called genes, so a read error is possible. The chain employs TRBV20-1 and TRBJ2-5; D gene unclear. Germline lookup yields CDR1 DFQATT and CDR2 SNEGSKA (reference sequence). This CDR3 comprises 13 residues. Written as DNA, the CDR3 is TGCAGTGCTACCCGAGACGGCCAAAAGACCCAGTACTTC. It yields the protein CSATRDGQKTQYF.

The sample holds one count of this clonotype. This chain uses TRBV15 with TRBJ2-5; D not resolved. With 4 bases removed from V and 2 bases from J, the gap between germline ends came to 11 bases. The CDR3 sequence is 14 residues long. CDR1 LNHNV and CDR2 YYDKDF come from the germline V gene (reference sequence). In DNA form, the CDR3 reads TGTGCCACCAGCAAGGGTAGGGCTCAAGAGACCCAGTACTTC. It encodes CATSKGRAQETQYF.

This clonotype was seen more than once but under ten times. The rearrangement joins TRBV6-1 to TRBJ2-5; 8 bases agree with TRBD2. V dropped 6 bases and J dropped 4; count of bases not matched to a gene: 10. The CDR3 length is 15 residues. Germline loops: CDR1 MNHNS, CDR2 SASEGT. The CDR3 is CASSTSGGARETQYF. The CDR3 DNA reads TGTGCCAGCAGCACAAGCGGGGGAGCGAGAGAGACCCAGTACTTC.

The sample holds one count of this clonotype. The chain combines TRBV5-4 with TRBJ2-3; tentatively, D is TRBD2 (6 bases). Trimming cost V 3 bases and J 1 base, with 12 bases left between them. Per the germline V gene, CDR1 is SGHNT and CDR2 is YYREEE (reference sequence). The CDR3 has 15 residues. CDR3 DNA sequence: TGTGCCAGCAGCTCCTGGGACTCGGGCACAGATACGCAGTATTTT. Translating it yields CASSSWDSGTDTQYF.